Shown below are 5 T cell receptor beta chains from a single sample sequenced in a study of breast tumors, draining lymph nodes, adjacent tissues. Breast cancer patients provided tissue from their axillary draining lymph nodes. In TCRdb, the multiplex PCR reads were re-called with MiXCR into one record per CDR3 protein. The data hold tens of thousands of distinct CDR3 sequences, with roughly 29% observed a single time. The specimen was axillary lymph node tissue. These receptors all stem from a female donor with breast cancer. Some clones in this sample may be carry-over from other donors' samples.

The genes are TRBV9 and TRBJ1-1; 8 nucleotides agree with TRBD1. Per germline, CDR1 SGDLS and CDR2 YYNGEE. Trimming took 0 bases from V and 10 from J; bases not matched to a gene: 11. CDR3 length equals 15 residues. DNA of the CDR3: TGTGCCAGCAGCGTAGGGGTTACAGGGGGTGTTGGAGCTTTCTTT. Amino acid sequence: CASSVGVTGGVGAFF.

This clonotype was observed at least ten times. Germline and junction disagree at one end, which may indicate a read error. The gene calls are TRBV15 and TRBJ2-7; 8 bases are a match to TRBD1. Germline lookup yields CDR1 LNHNV and CDR2 YYDKDF (reference sequence). CDR3 length equals 14 residues. This CDR3 reads CATSRPGTGDEQYF. The DNA for the CDR3 is TGTGCCACCAGCAGACCCGGGACAGGCGACGAACAGTACTTC.

This clonotype was counted many times. J is TRBJ2-5 and V is TRBV20-1, with TRBD1 as a possible D gene (6 bases). CDR3 length: 14 residues. Germline V CDR1 and CDR2: DFQATT, SNEGSKA (reference sequence). V was shortened by 5 bases and J by 0 bases, with 13 bases between the two germline ends. CDR3 in amino acids: CSAEDSIYQETQYF. CDR3 DNA: TGCAGTGCTGAGGACAGTATATACCAAGAGACCCAGTACTTC.

At least ten counts were recorded for this clonotype. The chain has TRBV20-1 and TRBJ1-6; D is uncertain. Germline CDR1 is DFQATT and CDR2 is SNEGSKA (reference sequence). The CDR3 spans 13 residues. Trimming removed 3 bases at V and 5 bases at J, with 8 bases between. CDR3 region: CSASSPDNSPLHF. In nucleotides, the CDR3 is TGCAGTGCTAGTTCTCCCGATAATTCACCCCTCCACTTT.

This clonotype appeared many times. The J gene is TRBJ2-7, the V gene TRBV4-1; 8 bases are shared with TRBD1. V lost 0 bases to trimming and J lost 3 bases; unmatched junction nucleotides: 7. CDR3 length: 16 amino acids. Germline V gives CDR1 MGHRA, CDR2 YSYEKL. The CDR3 DNA reads as TGCGCCAGCAGCCAAGATGACGACAGGGGATTCTACGAGCAGTACTTC. Translation: CASSQDDDRGFYEQYF.